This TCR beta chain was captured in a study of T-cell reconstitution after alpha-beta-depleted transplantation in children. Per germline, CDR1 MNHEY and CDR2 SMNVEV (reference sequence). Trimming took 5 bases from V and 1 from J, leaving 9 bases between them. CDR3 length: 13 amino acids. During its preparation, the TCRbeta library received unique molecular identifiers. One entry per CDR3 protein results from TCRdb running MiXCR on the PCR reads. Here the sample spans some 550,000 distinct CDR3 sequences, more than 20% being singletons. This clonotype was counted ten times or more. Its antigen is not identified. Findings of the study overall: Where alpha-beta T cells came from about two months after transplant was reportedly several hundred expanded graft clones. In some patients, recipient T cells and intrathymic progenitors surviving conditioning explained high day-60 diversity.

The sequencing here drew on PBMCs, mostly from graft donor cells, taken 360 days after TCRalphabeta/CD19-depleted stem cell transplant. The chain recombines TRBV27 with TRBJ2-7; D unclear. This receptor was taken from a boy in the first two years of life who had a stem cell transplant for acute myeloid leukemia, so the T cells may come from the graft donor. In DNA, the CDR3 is TGTGCCAGCAGTCTAACAAAATCCTACGAGCAGTACTTC. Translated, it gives CASSLTKSYEQYF.